This TCR beta chain was identified in a study of blood T cell repertoires in COVID-19. Germline V CDR1 and CDR2: LGHDT, YNNKEL (reference sequence). The ends were cut back, 2 bases at V and 4 bases at J, with 7 bases in the middle. The CDR3 contains 13 residues. The repertoire was sequenced with immunoSEQ multiplex PCR; TCRdb's copy has only in-frame clones and lacks some. Found here are about 110,000 clones, less than 80% of them singletons; the top ten hold more than 5%. Sample: peripheral blood. The sequence derives from a man older than 75 with COVID-19, enrolled during active disease. This chain connects TRBV3-1 (or the pseudogene TRBV3-2) to TRBJ2-3; D gene uncertain. The DNA for the CDR3 is TGTGCCAGCAGCCAAACGGGTTCAGATACGCAGTATTTT. Amino acids: CASSQTGSDTQYF.